Following are 20 T cell receptor beta chains from one sample sequenced in a study of T cell changes during pregnancy in multiple sclerosis. Repertoires were generated with immunoSEQ multiplex PCR, while TCRdb's copy carries only in-frame clones and drops some. Altogether approximately 70,000 clones are present, roughly 90% being singletons, with the ten largest covering about 1%. Here the sequenced sample was peripheral blood, taken in the first trimester of pregnancy. Every receptor here comes from a female donor in good health, enrolled as a control in a pregnancy study.

J is TRBJ2-3 and V is TRBV6-5, with 8 bases matching TRBD2. Per germline, CDR1 MNHEY and CDR2 SVGAGI. V dropped 5 bases and J dropped 4; count of bases not matched to a gene: 8. The CDR3 consists of 15 residues. The CDR3 loop is CASSRSSGLPDTQYF. The CDR3 nucleotides are TGTGCCAGCAGTCGCTCTAGCGGGTTACCAGATACGCAGTATTTT.

This chain links TRBV18 with TRBJ1-5, with 9 bases fitting TRBD1. Germline assignment: CDR1 KGHSH and CDR2 LQKENI. With V trimmed by 6 bases and J by 4 bases, 4 bases remained unmatched. This CDR3 has 14 amino acids. The CDR3 loop reads CASSHGQGNQPQHF. The CDR3 DNA is TGTGCCAGCTCCCACGGACAGGGGAATCAGCCCCAGCATTTT.

This clone was seen just once. The genes are TRBV19 and TRBJ1-5; 7 positions agree with TRBD1. Unmatched junction bases numbered 7, after V lost 2 bases and J lost 0 bases. The CDR3 totals 17 residues. Germline CDR1 and CDR2: LNHDA and SQIVND (reference sequence). The CDR3: CASSIRDSRNSNQPQHF. CDR3 bases: TGTGCCAGTAGTATAAGGGACAGCCGGAATAGCAATCAGCCCCAGCATTTT.

The rearrangement uses TRBV11-1 and TRBJ2-1; D call uncertain. V shed 4 bases and J shed 10 bases, with 11 bases lying between them. The germline CDR1 and CDR2 sequences are SGHAT and FQDESV (reference sequence). The CDR3 totals 12 residues. The CDR3 is CASSSRTVEQFF. The CDR3 region has the DNA TGTGCCAGCAGCTCGCGAACAGTGGAGCAGTTCTTC.

This chain connects TRBV5-1 to TRBJ1-4; 7 bases are shared with TRBD1. The CDR3 runs 15 residues. Germline V CDR1 and CDR2: SGHRS, YFSETQ. Trimming removed 3 bases from V and 1 base from J; junction bases left unmatched: 3. The CDR3 sequence: CASSSTGQTNEKLFF. In nucleotides, the CDR3 is TGCGCCAGCAGCTCGACAGGGCAAACTAATGAAAAACTGTTTTTT.

The gene calls are TRBV4-1 and TRBJ2-1; tentative D call: TRBD2 (7 bases). In germline, CDR1 is MGHRA, CDR2 YSYEKL. The CDR3 extends over 16 amino acids. V shed 3 bases and J shed 3 bases, with 15 bases lying between them. The CDR3 reads CASSQPGGRGYNEQFF. DNA of the CDR3: TGCGCCAGCAGCCAGCCCGGGGGGCGAGGCTACAATGAGCAGTTCTTC.

In its sample, this clone was seen many times. The chain links TRBV28 to TRBJ1-2; no clear D gene. CDR1 and CDR2 (germline): MDHEN, SYDVKM. Trimming took 7 bases from V and 2 from J, leaving 11 bases between them. This CDR3 region has 13 residues. The CDR3 coding sequence is TGTGCCAGCACCACAGCAATAAACTATGGCTACACCTTC. It translates to CASTTAINYGYTF.

The rearrangement joins TRBV28 to TRBJ1-6, with TRBD1 matching over 8 bases. The J segment lost 7 bases and the V segment lost 5 bases, leaving 4 bases of the junction unmatched. Germline assignment: CDR1 MDHEN and CDR2 SYDVKM. The CDR3 runs to 14 residues. CDR3 bases: TGTGCCAGCAGTACGACAGGGGAAAATTCACCCCTCCACTTT. Its translation: CASSTTGENSPLHF.

This sequence joins TRBV7-2 and TRBJ2-5; TRBD2 might be the D (6 bases). This CDR3 has 14 amino acids. Trimming left V 1 base short and J 7 bases short, with 13 bases between. Looked up from germline, CDR1 is SGHTA and CDR2 is FQGNSA. The CDR3 nucleotides are TGTGCCAGCAGCTTAGGGCGGGGCCTGAGGACCCAGTACTTC. Translated, it gives CASSLGRGLRTQYF.

This sequence joins TRBV30 and TRBJ1-1; a weak D match, TRBD1 (5 bases). Trimming removed 3 bases at V and 6 bases at J, with 11 bases between. From germline, CDR1 is GTSNPN and CDR2 SVGIG (reference sequence). The CDR3 has 12 amino acids. CDR3: CAWRPGDPEAFF. DNA for the CDR3: TGTGCCTGGAGGCCGGGGGACCCTGAAGCTTTCTTT.

The rearrangement uses TRBV5-6 and TRBJ1-1; the D is unclear. The germline CDR1 and CDR2 sequences are SGHDT and YYEEEE. The V and J ends lost 3 bases and 0 bases respectively, with 3 bases between them. The CDR3 is 12 amino acids. The CDR3 DNA reads as TGTGCCAGCAGCTCCATGAACACTGAAGCTTTCTTT. Its protein product is CASSSMNTEAFF.

This clone has just a few counts. The rearrangement uses TRBV13 and TRBJ2-7, with D tentatively TRBD2 (5 bases). CDR1 is PRHDT and CDR2 is FYEKMQ in the germline V gene (reference sequence). The CDR3 loop spans 13 amino acids. Between the trimmed V and J ends, which lost 0 bases and 7 bases, there was a span of 10 bases. The CDR3 region is CASSLGSWREQYF. In DNA form, the CDR3 reads TGTGCCAGCAGCTTAGGTTCGTGGAGGGAGCAGTACTTC.

The chain recombines TRBV27 with TRBJ2-3, with 14 nucleotides matching TRBD2. The CDR3 has 16 residues. The trim removed 4 bases at V and 4 bases at J, leaving 4 bases unmatched. Germline V gene lookup returns CDR1 MNHEY and CDR2 SMNVEV (reference sequence). DNA of the CDR3: TGTGCCAGCAGTTGGGGACTAGCGGGAGTCGCAGATACGCAGTATTTT. Translation gives CASSWGLAGVADTQYF.

V and J are TRBV5-1 and TRBJ1-2; tentatively, D is TRBD1 (6 bases). In germline, CDR1 is SGHRS, CDR2 YFSETQ. V gave up 0 bases and J gave up 7 bases, with 16 bases separating them. There are 15 residues in the CDR3. The CDR3 loop is CASSLGQTGLFGYTF. The DNA of the CDR3 is TGCGCCAGCAGCTTGGGACAGACAGGATTATTTGGCTACACCTTC.

The rearrangement joins TRBV5-1 to TRBJ1-2; 7 nucleotides align to TRBD1. Germline V gene sequence: CDR1 SGHRS, CDR2 YFSETQ. V was pared by 3 bases and J by 4 bases, with 3 bases of the junction left unmatched. CDR3 length: 13 amino acids. The CDR3 reads CASSSGQTYGYTF. Here the CDR3 DNA reads TGCGCCAGCAGCTCGGGACAGACCTATGGCTACACCTTC.

The rearrangement joins TRBV18 to TRBJ2-7, with 9 bases that match TRBD2. With 2 bases clipped from V and 1 base from J, the junction kept 9 bases outside the gene matches. The CDR3 length is 17 residues. The germline V gene encodes CDR1 KGHSH and CDR2 LQKENI. This CDR3 reads CASSPEAGGRVSYEQYF. The CDR3, as DNA: TGTGCCAGCTCACCAGAGGCGGGGGGGCGCGTATCCTACGAGCAGTACTTC.

The rearrangement links TRBV28 to TRBJ1-5; the match to TRBD1 covers 10 bases. With V trimmed by 6 bases and J by 6 bases, 8 bases remained unmatched. The germline V gene encodes CDR1 MDHEN and CDR2 SYDVKM. The CDR3 length is 15 residues. The CDR3 nucleotides are TGTGCCAGCAGAAATCGACAGGGGGCGAGTCAGCCCCAGCATTTT. It translates to CASRNRQGASQPQHF.

This sequence joins TRBV11-3 and TRBJ1-3; the D gene is possibly TRBD1 (5 bases). Trimming stripped 3 bases from V and 2 bases from J, with 8 bases between. Germline-derived CDR1 and CDR2 are SGHNT and YENEEA. The CDR3 runs to 14 residues. The CDR3 here is CASSLGTAGNTIYF. In DNA, the CDR3 is TGTGCCAGCAGCTTGGGGACTGCTGGAAACACCATATATTTT.

This clone was counted once. This sequence joins TRBV6-6 and TRBJ1-2, with 11 nucleotides matching TRBD1. The V gene end was trimmed by 5 bases and the J gene end by 2 bases; junction bases not matched to a gene: 1. The CDR3 is 14 amino acids. CDR1 is MNHNY, CDR2 SVGAGI, per germline (reference sequence). In DNA form, the CDR3 reads TGTGCCAGCAGTGGACAGGGGGCGAACTATGGCTACACCTTC. It yields the protein CASSGQGANYGYTF.

V is TRBV10-3 and J is TRBJ1-1; the match to TRBD1 covers 7 bases. In germline, CDR1 is ENHRY, CDR2 SYGVKD. The CDR3 extends over 13 amino acids. The V gene end was trimmed by 9 bases and the J gene end by 0 bases; junction bases not matched to a gene: 4. Here the CDR3 DNA reads TGTGCCATGGGGACAGTCCTGAACACTGAAGCTTTCTTT. Residues: CAMGTVLNTEAFF.